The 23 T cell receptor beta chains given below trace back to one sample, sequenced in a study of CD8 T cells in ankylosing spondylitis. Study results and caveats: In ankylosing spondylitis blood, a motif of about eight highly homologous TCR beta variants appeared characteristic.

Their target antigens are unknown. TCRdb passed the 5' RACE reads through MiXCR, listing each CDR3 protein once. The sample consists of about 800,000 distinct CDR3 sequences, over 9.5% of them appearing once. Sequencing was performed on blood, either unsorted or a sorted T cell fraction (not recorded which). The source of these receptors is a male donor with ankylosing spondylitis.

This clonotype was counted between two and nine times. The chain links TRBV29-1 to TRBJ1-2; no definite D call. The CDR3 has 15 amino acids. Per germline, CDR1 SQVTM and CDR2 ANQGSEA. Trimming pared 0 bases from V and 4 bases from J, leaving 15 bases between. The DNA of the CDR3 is TGCAGCGTTGAAGATCTTGAGGGCCTTACCTATGGCTACACCTTC. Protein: CSVEDLEGLTYGYTF.

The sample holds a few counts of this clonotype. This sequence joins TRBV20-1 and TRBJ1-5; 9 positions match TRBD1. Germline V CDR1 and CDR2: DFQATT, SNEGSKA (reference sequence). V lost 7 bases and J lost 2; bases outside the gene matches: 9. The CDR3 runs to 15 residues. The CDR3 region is CSGTQGASGNQPQHF. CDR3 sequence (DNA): TGCAGTGGTACACAGGGGGCGAGCGGCAATCAGCCCCAGCATTTT.

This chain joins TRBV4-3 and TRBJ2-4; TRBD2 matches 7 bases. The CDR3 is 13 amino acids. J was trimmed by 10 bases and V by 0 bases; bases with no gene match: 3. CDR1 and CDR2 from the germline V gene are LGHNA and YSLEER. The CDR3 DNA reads TGCGCCAGCAGCCAAGATACTAGCGCAATTCAGTACTTC. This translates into CASSQDTSAIQYF.

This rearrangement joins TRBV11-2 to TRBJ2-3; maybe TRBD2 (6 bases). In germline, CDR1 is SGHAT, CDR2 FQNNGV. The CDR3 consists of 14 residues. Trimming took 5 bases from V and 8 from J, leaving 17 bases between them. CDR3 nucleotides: TGTGCCAGCAGCGCATCGCGGGGCGGGATTACGCAGTATTTT. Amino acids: CASSASRGGITQYF.

The CDR3 region has the DNA TGTGCCAGCTCGATCTTCTTCTCCTACGAGCAGTACTTC. It encodes CASSIFFSYEQYF. V and J are TRBV18 and TRBJ2-7; no firm D call. The CDR3 is 13 residues long. The V gene lost 6 bases and the J gene lost 0 bases, with 9 bases spanning the gap. Per the germline V gene, CDR1 is KGHSH and CDR2 is LQKENI.

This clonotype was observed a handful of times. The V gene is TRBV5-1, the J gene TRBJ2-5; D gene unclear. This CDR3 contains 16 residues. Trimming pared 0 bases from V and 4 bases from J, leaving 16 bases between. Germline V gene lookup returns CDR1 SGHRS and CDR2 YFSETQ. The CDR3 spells CASSLGADGSGETQYF. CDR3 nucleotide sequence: TGCGCCAGCAGCTTGGGTGCAGACGGATCGGGAGAGACCCAGTACTTC.

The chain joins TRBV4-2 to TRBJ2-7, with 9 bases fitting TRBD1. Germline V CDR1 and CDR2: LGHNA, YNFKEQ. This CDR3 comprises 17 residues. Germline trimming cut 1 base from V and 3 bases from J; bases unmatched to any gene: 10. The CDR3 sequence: CASSQGEGRDRVYEQYF. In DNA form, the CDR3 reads TGTGCCAGCAGCCAAGGTGAGGGCCGGGACAGGGTCTACGAGCAGTACTTC.

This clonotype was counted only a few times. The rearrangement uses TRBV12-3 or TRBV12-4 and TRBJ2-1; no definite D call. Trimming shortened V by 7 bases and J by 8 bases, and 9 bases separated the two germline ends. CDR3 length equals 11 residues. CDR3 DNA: TGTGCCAGCACTCGCGTCCATGAGCAGTTCTTC. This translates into CASTRVHEQFF.

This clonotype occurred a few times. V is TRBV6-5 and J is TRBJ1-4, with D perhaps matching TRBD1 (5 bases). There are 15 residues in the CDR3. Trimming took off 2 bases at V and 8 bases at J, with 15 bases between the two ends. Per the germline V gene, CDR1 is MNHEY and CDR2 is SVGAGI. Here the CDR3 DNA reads TGTGCCAGCAGTTACCGGGGGGGAGGGAGAGAAAAACTGTTTTTT. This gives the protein CASSYRGGGREKLFF.

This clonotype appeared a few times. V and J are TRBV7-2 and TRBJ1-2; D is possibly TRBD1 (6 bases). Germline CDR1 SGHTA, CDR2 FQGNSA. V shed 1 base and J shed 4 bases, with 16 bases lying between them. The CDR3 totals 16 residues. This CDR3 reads CASSLGVGGEGYGYTF. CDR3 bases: TGTGCCAGCAGCTTAGGAGTGGGGGGCGAGGGCTATGGCTACACCTTC.

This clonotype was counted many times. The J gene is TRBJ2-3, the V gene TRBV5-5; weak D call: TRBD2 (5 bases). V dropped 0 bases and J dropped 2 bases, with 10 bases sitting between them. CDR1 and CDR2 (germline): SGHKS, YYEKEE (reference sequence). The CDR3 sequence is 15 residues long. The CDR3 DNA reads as TGTGCCAGCAGCTTGGGGCGGGTGGCCACAGATACGCAGTATTTT. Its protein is CASSLGRVATDTQYF.

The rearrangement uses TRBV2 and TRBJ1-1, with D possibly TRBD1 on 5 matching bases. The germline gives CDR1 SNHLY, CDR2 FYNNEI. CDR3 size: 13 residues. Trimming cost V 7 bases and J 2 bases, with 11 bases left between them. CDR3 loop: CASNQGRNTEAFF. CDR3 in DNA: TGTGCCAGCAACCAGGGTAGAAACACTGAAGCTTTCTTT.

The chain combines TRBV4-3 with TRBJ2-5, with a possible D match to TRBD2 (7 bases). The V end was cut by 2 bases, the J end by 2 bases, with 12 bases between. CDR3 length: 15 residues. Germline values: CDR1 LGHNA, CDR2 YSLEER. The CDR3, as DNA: TGCGCCAGCAGCCAAAGGGGGGGAGGACAAGAGACCCAGTACTTC. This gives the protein CASSQRGGGQETQYF.

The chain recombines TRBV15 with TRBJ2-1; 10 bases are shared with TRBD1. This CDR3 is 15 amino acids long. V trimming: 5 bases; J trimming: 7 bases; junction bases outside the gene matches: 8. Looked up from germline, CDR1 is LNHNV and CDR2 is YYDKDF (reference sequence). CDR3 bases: TGTGCCACCAGCTCAGGACAGGGGGTTGAGAATGAGCAGTTCTTC. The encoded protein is CATSSGQGVENEQFF.

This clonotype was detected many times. As DNA, the CDR3 is TGCAGCGTCTTATTCCGGGACCTACGACAAGAGACCCAGTACTTC. This translates into CSVLFRDLRQETQYF. The V and J genes are TRBV29-1 and TRBJ2-5, with D possibly being TRBD1 or TRBD2 (5 bases each). The CDR3 has 15 residues. Germline V gene sequence: CDR1 SQVTM, CDR2 ANQGSEA. Between the trimmed V and J ends, which lost 6 bases and 2 bases, there was a span of 19 bases.

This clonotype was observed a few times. The DNA for the CDR3 is TGCGCCAGCAGCCAACGTACCGGGACCGTCGCTGCTTTCTTT. Translating gives CASSQRTGTVAAFF. The rearrangement links TRBV4-3 to TRBJ1-1, with D possibly TRBD1 on 5 matching bases. In germline, CDR1 is LGHNA, CDR2 YSLEER. Trimming removed 2 bases from V and 11 bases from J, with 18 bases in between. The CDR3 is 14 amino acids.

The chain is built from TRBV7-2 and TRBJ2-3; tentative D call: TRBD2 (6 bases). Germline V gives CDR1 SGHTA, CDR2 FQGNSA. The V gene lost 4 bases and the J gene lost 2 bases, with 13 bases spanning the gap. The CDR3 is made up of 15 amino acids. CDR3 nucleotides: TGTGCCAGCAGCTATCGGGCGGGGACCACAGATACGCAGTATTTT. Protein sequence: CASSYRAGTTDTQYF. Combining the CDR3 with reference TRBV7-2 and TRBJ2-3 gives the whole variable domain GAGVSQSPSNKVTEKGKDVELRCDPISGHTALYWYRQSLGQGLEFLIYFQGNSAPDKSGLPSDRFSAERTGGSVSTLTIQRTQQEDSAVYLCASSYRAGTTDTQYFGPGTRLTVL.

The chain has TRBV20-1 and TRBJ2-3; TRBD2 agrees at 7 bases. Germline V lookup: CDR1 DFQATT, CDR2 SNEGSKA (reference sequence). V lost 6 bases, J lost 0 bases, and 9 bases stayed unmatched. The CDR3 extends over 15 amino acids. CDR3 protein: CSASTSRSSTDTQYF. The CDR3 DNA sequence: TGCAGTGCCTCGACTAGCAGAAGTAGCACAGATACGCAGTATTTT.

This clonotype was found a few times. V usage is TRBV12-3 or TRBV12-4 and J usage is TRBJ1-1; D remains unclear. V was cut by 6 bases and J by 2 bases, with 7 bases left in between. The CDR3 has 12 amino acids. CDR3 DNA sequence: TGTGCCAGCAGCGCGTTCAACACTGAAGCTTTCTTT. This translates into CASSAFNTEAFF.

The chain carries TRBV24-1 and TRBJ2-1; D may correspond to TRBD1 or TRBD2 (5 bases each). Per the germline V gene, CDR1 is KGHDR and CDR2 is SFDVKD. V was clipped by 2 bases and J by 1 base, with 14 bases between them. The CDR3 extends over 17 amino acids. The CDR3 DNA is TGTGCCACCAGTGATTCGGGACCCCGTGGGTCCTACAATGAGCAGTTCTTC. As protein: CATSDSGPRGSYNEQFF.

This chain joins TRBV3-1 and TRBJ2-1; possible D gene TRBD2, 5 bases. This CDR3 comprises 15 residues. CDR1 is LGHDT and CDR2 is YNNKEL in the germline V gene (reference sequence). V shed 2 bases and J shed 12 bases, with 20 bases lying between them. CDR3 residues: CASSQIFIGEYGQFF. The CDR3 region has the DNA TGTGCCAGCAGCCAAATATTTATTGGGGAGTACGGGCAGTTCTTC.

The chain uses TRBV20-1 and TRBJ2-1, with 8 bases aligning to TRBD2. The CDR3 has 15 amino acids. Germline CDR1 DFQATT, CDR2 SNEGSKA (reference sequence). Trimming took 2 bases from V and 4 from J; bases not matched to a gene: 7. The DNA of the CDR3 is TGCAGTGCTAGATACGCGGGGGGCTCTTACAATGAGCAGTTCTTC. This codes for CSARYAGGSYNEQFF.

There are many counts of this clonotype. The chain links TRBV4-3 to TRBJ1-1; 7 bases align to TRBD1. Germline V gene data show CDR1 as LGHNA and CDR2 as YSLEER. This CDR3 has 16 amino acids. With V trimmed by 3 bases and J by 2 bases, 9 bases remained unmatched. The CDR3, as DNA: TGCGCCAGCAGCCACTCTGTACGACAGGGCAACACTGAAGCTTTCTTT. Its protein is CASSHSVRQGNTEAFF.